These 20 T cell receptor beta chains originate from one sample sequenced in a study of OX40 agonist ivuxolimab in advanced cancers. Profiling relied on immunoSEQ multiplex PCR, and the TCRdb table lists in-frame clones only, not all of them. The data hold nearly 110,000 clones, with 90% observed a single time. Material: CD4+ or CD8+ T cells sorted from blood, obtained in a trial of the OX40 agonist ivuxolimab. The source is an adult with an advanced solid tumor such as melanoma, head and neck, liver or kidney cancer.

The table lists this clone with a count of one. The chain links TRBV18 to TRBJ1-1, with TRBD1 matching 8 bases. The CDR3 is made up of 13 amino acids. Germline lookup yields CDR1 KGHSH and CDR2 LQKENI. V lost 10 bases and J lost 8; bases outside the gene matches: 12. The CDR3 bases are TGTGCCACTCACCGGCAGGGGGCAAGCGAAGCTTTCTTT. Translating gives CATHRQGASEAFF.

J is TRBJ2-7 and V is TRBV19; 8 nucleotides align to TRBD1. Germline trimming cut 1 base from V and 2 bases from J; bases unmatched to any gene: 4. The length of the CDR3 is 15 residues. Germline CDR1 is LNHDA and CDR2 is SQIVND (reference sequence). The DNA for the CDR3 is TGTGCCAGTAGTATAGCCGGGACAGGTACCTACGAGCAGTACTTC. Its translation: CASSIAGTGTYEQYF. Full variable domain (remainder filled in from reference TRBV19 and TRBJ2-7): DGGITQSPKYLFRKEGQNVTLSCEQNLNHDAMYWYRQDPGQGLRLIYYSQIVNDFQKGDIAEGYSVSREKKESFPLTVTSAQKNPTAFYLCASSIAGTGTYEQYFGPGTRLTVT.

The chain uses TRBV30 and TRBJ1-3, with D hard to call. Trimming cost V 7 bases and J 0 bases, with 7 bases left between them. Germline V gene data show CDR1 as GTSNPN and CDR2 as SVGIG (reference sequence). This CDR3 has 12 amino acids. The DNA for the CDR3 is TGTGCCTCGACGGGCTCTGGAAACACCATATATTTT. It yields the protein CASTGSGNTIYF.

The DNA for the CDR3 is TGTGCCAGCTCACCAAGGGGTGCTAATGAAAAACTGTTTTTT. Amino acids: CASSPRGANEKLFF. The rearrangement uses TRBV18 and TRBJ1-4, with D possibly being TRBD1 (5 bases). Germline values: CDR1 KGHSH, CDR2 LQKENI. This CDR3 has 14 amino acids. Trimming removed 2 bases from V and 3 bases from J, with 7 bases in between.

V and J are TRBV30 and TRBJ1-1; D not resolved. CDR3 length: 15 residues. V lost 3 bases to trimming and J lost 1 base, with 15 bases between them. Germline CDR1 reads GTSNPN; CDR2 reads SVGIG (reference sequence). This CDR3 is CAWRDSQGQNTEAFF. The CDR3 coding sequence is TGTGCCTGGAGGGACTCTCAAGGGCAGAACACTGAAGCTTTCTTT.

J is TRBJ1-6 and V is TRBV5-4, with D possibly matching TRBD1 (6 bases). V lost 1 base and J 10 bases, leaving 18 bases between the germline ends. CDR1 SGHNT and CDR2 YYREEE come from the germline V gene (reference sequence). The CDR3 sequence is 16 residues long. CDR3 loop: CASSLPALGGGSPLHF. The CDR3 DNA reads as TGTGCCAGCAGCTTGCCGGCGCTAGGAGGGGGATCACCCCTCCACTTT.

The chain uses TRBV15 and TRBJ2-5; D uncertain. This CDR3 comprises 15 residues. V lost 0 bases to trimming and J lost 3 bases, with 11 bases between them. The germline V gene encodes CDR1 LNHNV and CDR2 YYDKDF (reference sequence). CDR3 coding DNA: TGTGCCACCAGCAGAGATAGGTCGGTAAAAGAGACCCAGTACTTC. Amino acid sequence: CATSRDRSVKETQYF.

The rearrangement joins TRBV28 to TRBJ1-3; D is ambiguous. V was cut by 7 bases and J by 4 bases, with 26 bases left in between. The germline gives CDR1 MDHEN, CDR2 SYDVKM. This CDR3 region has 18 residues. The CDR3 spells CASKGSTEVGLRGNTIYF. The CDR3 bases are TGTGCCAGCAAGGGTTCTACGGAAGTCGGCCTGAGGGGAAACACCATATATTTT.

The rearrangement links TRBV27 to TRBJ1-6; D not resolved. The CDR3 covers 14 residues. The germline CDR1 and CDR2 sequences are MNHEY and SMNVEV (reference sequence). Trimming left V 5 bases short and J 11 bases short, with 16 bases between. The CDR3 DNA is TGTGCCAGCAGTCCCTCGGTCCTTAGGGCACCCCTCCACTTT. Amino acids: CASSPSVLRAPLHF.

The chain joins TRBV7-9 to TRBJ2-6; TRBD1 matches at 9 bases. CDR3 size: 19 residues. Trimming cost V 0 bases and J 3 bases; bases outside gene matches: 9. In germline, CDR1 is SEHNR, CDR2 FQNEAQ (reference sequence). CDR3: CASSLATGQGPSGANVLTF. The CDR3 DNA sequence: TGTGCCAGCAGCTTAGCAACGGGACAGGGCCCTAGTGGGGCCAACGTCCTGACTTTC.

The gene calls are TRBV14 and TRBJ2-5; the D is unclear. V was trimmed by 0 bases and J by 4 bases, leaving 9 bases between them. Germline CDR1 SGHDN, CDR2 FVKESK. CDR3 length equals 14 residues. The CDR3 protein is CASSQDKKRETQYF. The CDR3 DNA follows: TGTGCCAGCAGCCAAGACAAGAAGCGAGAGACCCAGTACTTC.

The J gene is TRBJ1-1, the V gene TRBV11-3; D remains unclear. Germline CDR1 is SGHNT and CDR2 is YENEEA. V lost 5 bases and J 1 base, leaving 8 bases between the germline ends. The CDR3 has 13 amino acids. The CDR3 reads CASSTNGNTEAFF. The CDR3 region has the DNA TGTGCCAGCAGCACTAACGGGAACACTGAAGCTTTCTTT.

This rearrangement joins TRBV28 to TRBJ2-7; 8 bases fit TRBD1. The V and J ends lost 6 bases and 2 bases, in that order; junction bases with no gene match: 6. The CDR3 is 14 residues long. The germline V gene encodes CDR1 MDHEN and CDR2 SYDVKM. CDR3 amino acids: CASSPGGPPYEQYF. The CDR3 DNA reads TGTGCCAGCAGCCCAGGGGGCCCCCCCTACGAGCAGTACTTC. Full variable domain (outside the CDR3, taken from reference TRBV28 and TRBJ2-7): DVKVTQSSRYLVKRTGEKVFLECVQDMDHENMFWYRQDPGLGLRLIYFSYDVKMKEKGDIPEGYSVSREKKERFSLILESASTNQTSMYLCASSPGGPPYEQYFGPGTRLTVT.

This chain joins TRBV5-5 and TRBJ1-4; D is unresolved. Germline V CDR1 and CDR2: SGHKS, YYEKEE (reference sequence). The CDR3 contains 14 residues. Trimming stripped 1 base from V and 3 bases from J, with 7 bases between. CDR3 bases: TGTGCCAGCAGCTTGCAACAGCCTAATGAAAAACTGTTTTTT. Protein product: CASSLQQPNEKLFF.

The rearrangement uses TRBV5-1 and TRBJ1-2, with 10 bases matching TRBD1. The germline gives CDR1 SGHRS, CDR2 YFSETQ. J gave up 8 bases and V 4 bases, and 8 bases lay outside the gene matches. The CDR3 contains 14 residues. CDR3 sequence: CASSAGTGAWGYTF. CDR3 coding DNA: TGCGCCAGCAGCGCGGGGACAGGGGCGTGGGGCTACACCTTC.

This rearrangement joins TRBV7-2 to TRBJ1-5; D gene unclear. V lost 4 bases, J lost 4 bases, and 8 bases lay in between. Germline CDR1 reads SGHTA; CDR2 reads FQGNSA. This CDR3 is built from 13 residues. This CDR3 is CASSSGPNQPQHF. The CDR3, as DNA: TGTGCCAGCAGCTCGGGTCCTAATCAGCCCCAGCATTTT.

The V and J genes are TRBV27 and TRBJ1-5, with D tentatively TRBD1 (5 bases). V was shortened by 2 bases and J by 0 bases, with 8 bases between the two germline ends. The CDR3 is 15 amino acids. CDR1 MNHEY and CDR2 SMNVEV come from the germline V gene (reference sequence). CDR3 in DNA: TGTGCCAGCAGTTTAGGGGCCTATAGCAATCAGCCCCAGCATTTT. It is translated as CASSLGAYSNQPQHF.

V usage is TRBV7-9 and J usage is TRBJ2-7; no clear D. The germline gives CDR1 SEHNR, CDR2 FQNEAQ (reference sequence). V dropped 1 base and J dropped 5 bases, with 12 bases sitting between them. The CDR3 spans 14 residues. The CDR3 reads CASSLGGALNEQYF. The DNA for the CDR3 is TGTGCCAGCAGCTTAGGAGGAGCGCTGAACGAGCAGTACTTC.

J is TRBJ2-7 and V is TRBV29-1; D gene unclear. CDR3 length equals 12 residues. Trimming pared 6 bases from V and 7 bases from J, leaving 16 bases between. Germline V gives CDR1 SQVTM, CDR2 ANQGSEA. CDR3 sequence reads: CSVIPGLTEQYF. In nucleotides, the CDR3 is TGCAGCGTCATTCCGGGCCTGACAGAGCAGTACTTC.

This chain joins TRBV7-6 and TRBJ2-5, with no clear D. CDR3 size: 15 residues. Trimming took 6 bases from V and 2 from J, leaving 16 bases between them. CDR1 is SGHVS, CDR2 FNYEAQ, per germline. The CDR3 DNA follows: TGTGCCAGCAGTCAGTGGGGAAGTCGTCAAGAGACCCAGTACTTC. Its translation is CASSQWGSRQETQYF. The full variable domain, with the rest looked up from reference TRBV7-6 and TRBJ2-5, is GAGVSQSPRYKVTKRGQDVALRCDPISGHVSLYWYRQALGQGPEFLTYFNYEAQQDKSGLPNDRFSAERPEGSISTLTIQRTEQRDSAMYRCASSQWGSRQETQYFGPGTRLLVL.